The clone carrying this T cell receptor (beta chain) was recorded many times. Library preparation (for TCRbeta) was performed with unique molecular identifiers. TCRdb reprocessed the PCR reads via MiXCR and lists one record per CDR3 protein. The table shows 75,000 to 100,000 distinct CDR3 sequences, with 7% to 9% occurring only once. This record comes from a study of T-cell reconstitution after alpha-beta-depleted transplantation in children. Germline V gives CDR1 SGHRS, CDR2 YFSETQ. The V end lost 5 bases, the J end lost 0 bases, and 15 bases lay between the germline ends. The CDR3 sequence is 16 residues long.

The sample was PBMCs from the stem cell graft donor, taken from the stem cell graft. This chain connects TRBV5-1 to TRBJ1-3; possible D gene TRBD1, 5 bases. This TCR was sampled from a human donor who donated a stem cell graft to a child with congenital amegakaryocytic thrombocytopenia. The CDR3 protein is CASSSGLSSSGNTIYF. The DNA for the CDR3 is TGCGCCAGCAGTTCGGGACTCTCAAGCTCTGGAAACACCATATATTTT.